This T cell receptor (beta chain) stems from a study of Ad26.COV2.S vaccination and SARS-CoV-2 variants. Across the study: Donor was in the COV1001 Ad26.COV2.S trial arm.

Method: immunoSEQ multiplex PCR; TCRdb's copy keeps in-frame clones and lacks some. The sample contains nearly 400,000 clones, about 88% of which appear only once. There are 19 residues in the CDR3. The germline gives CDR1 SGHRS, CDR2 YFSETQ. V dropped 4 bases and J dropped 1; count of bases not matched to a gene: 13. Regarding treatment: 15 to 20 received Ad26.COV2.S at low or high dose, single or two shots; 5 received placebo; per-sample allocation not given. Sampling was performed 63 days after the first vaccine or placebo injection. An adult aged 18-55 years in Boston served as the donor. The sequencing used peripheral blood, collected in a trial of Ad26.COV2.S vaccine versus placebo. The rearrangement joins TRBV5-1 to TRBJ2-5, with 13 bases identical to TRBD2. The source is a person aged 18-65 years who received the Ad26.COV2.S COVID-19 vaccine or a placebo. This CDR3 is CASSLQTSGRRWGQETQYF. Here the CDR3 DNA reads TGCGCCAGCAGCCTTCAGACTAGCGGGAGGAGATGGGGCCAAGAGACCCAGTACTTC.